A single sample gave rise to the 20 T cell receptor beta chains below, sequenced in a study of cytomegalovirus exposure and HLA in healthy donors (TCRdb year 2017). The library was generated by the immunoSEQ multiplex PCR assay. For the multiplex PCR, a mixture combining 60 forward primers for TCR Vbeta segments and 13 reverse primers for TCR Jbeta segments was used. TCRdb obtained this table from immuneACCESS and retained in-frame rearrangements with V and J assigned. These tables miss some clones; where compared with another copy, unresolved V genes account for less than half of the shortfall, and the remainder is unexplained. Here the sample has about 200,000 clones; approximately 80% occur a single time. Roughly 0.098% of the sample rests with the top ten. The sample consisted of PBMCs. These receptors were taken from a boy aged 2 to 10 in good health and CMV-seronegative.

This clone is a singleton in its sample. The chain joins TRBV18 to TRBJ1-1; D remains ambiguous. This CDR3 is 15 amino acids long. Trimming stripped 3 bases from V and 0 bases from J, with 11 bases between. Germline CDR1 and CDR2: KGHSH and LQKENI. The CDR3 sequence is CASSPGATVNTEAFF. The CDR3 bases are TGTGCCAGCTCACCGGGTGCCACAGTGAACACTGAAGCTTTCTTT. The whole variable domain, filled in from reference TRBV18 and TRBJ1-1, reads NAGVMQNPRHLVRRRGQEARLRCSPMKGHSHVYWYRQLPEEGLKFMVYLQKENIIDESGMPKERFSAEFPKEGPSILRIQQVVRGDSAAYFCASSPGATVNTEAFFGQGTRLTVV.

The CDR3 sequence is CASSLLDRPYEQYF. CDR3 nucleotides: TGTGCCAGCTCACTCCTGGACAGACCCTACGAGCAGTACTTC. The J gene is TRBJ2-7, the V gene TRBV18; the D gene is possibly TRBD1 (6 bases). Per germline, CDR1 KGHSH and CDR2 LQKENI. V was trimmed by 4 bases and J by 2 bases, leaving 12 bases between them. The CDR3 has 14 residues.

V usage is TRBV2 and J usage is TRBJ2-7; 15 bases align to TRBD2. The trim removed 5 bases at V and 3 bases at J, leaving 8 bases unmatched. Germline values: CDR1 SNHLY, CDR2 FYNNEI. This CDR3 is built from 17 residues. The CDR3 DNA sequence: TGTGCCAGCAGTCTGGGACTAGCGGGGGGTTCGGTCTACGAGCAGTACTTC. Translated, it gives CASSLGLAGGSVYEQYF. The full variable domain, completed using reference TRBV2 and TRBJ2-7, is EPEVTQTPSHQVTQMGQEVILRCVPISNHLYFYWYRQILGQKVEFLVSFYNNEISEKSEIFDDQFSVERPDGSNFTLKIRSTKLEDSAMYFCASSLGLAGGSVYEQYFGPGTRLTVT.

The chain couples TRBV12-5 to TRBJ2-1; 10 bases agree with TRBD2. Trimming cost V 3 bases and J 2 bases; bases outside gene matches: 10. Looked up from germline, CDR1 is LGHNT and CDR2 is FRNRAP. The CDR3 consists of 18 residues. Here the CDR3 reads CASGFLPGTSAAYNEQFF. DNA of the CDR3: TGTGCTAGTGGTTTCCTACCCGGGACTAGCGCAGCCTACAATGAGCAGTTCTTC.

This chain links TRBV7-2 with TRBJ2-1; 10 nucleotides align to TRBD2. Per germline, CDR1 SGHTA and CDR2 FQGNSA. This CDR3 has 16 amino acids. V dropped 1 base and J dropped 8; count of bases not matched to a gene: 8. The chain's CDR3 is CASSLVQRGGHYEQFF. The CDR3 region has the DNA TGTGCCAGCAGCTTAGTCCAGCGGGGGGGCCATTATGAGCAGTTCTTC.

This chain joins TRBV11-2 and TRBJ2-7; TRBD2 matches at 13 bases. V trimming: 4 bases; J trimming: 6 bases; junction bases outside the gene matches: 3. Germline assignment: CDR1 SGHAT and CDR2 FQNNGV. The CDR3 totals 14 residues. Written as DNA, the CDR3 is TGTGCCAGCAGCTCTTGGACTAGCGGGGGCGAGCAGTACTTC. It translates to CASSSWTSGGEQYF. Full variable domain (outside the CDR3, taken from reference TRBV11-2 and TRBJ2-7): EAGVAQSPRYKIIEKRQSVAFWCNPISGHATLYWYQQILGQGPKLLIQFQNNGVVDDSQLPKDRFSAERLKGVDSTLKIQPAKLEDSAVYLCASSSWTSGGEQYFGPGTRLTVT.

The V call is TRBV29-1, the J call TRBJ2-5; D possibly corresponds to TRBD1 (5 bases). The CDR3 covers 13 residues. V was pared by 3 bases and J by 1 base, with 9 bases between. CDR1 SQVTM and CDR2 ANQGSEA come from the germline V gene. The CDR3 region is CSVDNRIQETQYF. The CDR3 bases are TGCAGCGTTGACAACAGGATCCAAGAGACCCAGTACTTC.

The chain recombines TRBV25-1 with TRBJ1-1; D is perhaps TRBD1 (5 bases). The CDR3 covers 13 residues. Deletions cut 1 base from V and 10 bases from J, with 13 bases between. Germline loops: CDR1 MGHDK, CDR2 SYGVNS. The CDR3 protein is CASSEWQGGAAFF. For the CDR3, the DNA is TGTGCCAGCAGTGAATGGCAGGGAGGAGCAGCTTTCTTT.

The chain recombines TRBV9 with TRBJ2-7; possibly TRBD1 for D (5 bases). Per the germline V gene, CDR1 is SGDLS and CDR2 is YYNGEE. The CDR3 has 15 residues. Trimming removed 0 bases from V and 4 bases from J, with 14 bases in between. Here the CDR3 DNA reads TGTGCCAGCAGCGTAGCTTTAGGACAAGAATACGAGCAGTACTTC. It codes for CASSVALGQEYEQYF.

The chain joins TRBV29-1 to TRBJ1-2, with D maybe TRBD1 (5 bases). Trimming removed 3 bases from V and 4 bases from J, with 12 bases in between. This CDR3 comprises 13 residues. Germline V gene data show CDR1 as SQVTM and CDR2 as ANQGSEA. The CDR3, as DNA: TGCAGCGTTGAGGCGACAGATGTCTATGGCTACACCTTC. Amino acid sequence: CSVEATDVYGYTF.

This clone has a single count. The chain couples TRBV19 to TRBJ1-6; 9 bases line up with TRBD1. The germline V gene has CDR1 LNHDA and CDR2 SQIVND (reference sequence). The V and J ends lost 5 bases and 9 bases, in that order; junction bases with no gene match: 8. There are 15 residues in the CDR3. The chain's CDR3 is CASSLVPGQGSPLHF. CDR3 nucleotides: TGTGCCAGTAGTCTAGTCCCGGGACAGGGTTCACCCCTCCACTTT.

The chain couples TRBV10-2 to TRBJ2-1; a weak D match, TRBD2 (6 bases). The CDR3 sequence is 15 residues long. V lost 8 bases and J lost 8, with 22 bases in between. CDR1 WSHSY and CDR2 SAAADI come from the germline V gene. Written as DNA, the CDR3 is TGCGCCAGCGTGTGGCGGGGAGAGCCTAGGGATGAGCAGTTCTTC. As protein: CASVWRGEPRDEQFF.

This clone was observed a single time. The chain recombines TRBV5-4 with TRBJ2-3; D call uncertain. CDR3 size: 15 residues. The V end lost 0 bases, the J end lost 3 bases, and 11 bases lay between the germline ends. The germline gives CDR1 SGHNT, CDR2 YYREEE (reference sequence). As DNA, the CDR3 is TGTGCCAGCAGCTTGGGGCCGACTGCGACAGATACGCAGTATTTT. Its protein is CASSLGPTATDTQYF.

This clone was seen once. The chain is built from TRBV6-5 and TRBJ1-6; TRBD1 matches at 10 bases. The V and J ends lost 6 bases and 11 bases, in that order; junction bases with no gene match: 7. This CDR3 spans 14 amino acids. Germline V gene data show CDR1 as MNHEY and CDR2 as SVGAGI. The DNA for the CDR3 is TGTGCCAGCAGACTCGGACAGGGGGGAACACCCCTCCACTTT. Its protein product is CASRLGQGGTPLHF.

The chain couples TRBV7-3 to TRBJ2-3; 7 bases fit TRBD2. From germline, CDR1 is SGHTA and CDR2 FQGTGA. The ends lost 2 bases at V and 2 bases at J; junction bases unmatched: 7. This CDR3 contains 16 residues. The chain's CDR3 is CASSLGPAGDTDTQYF. The CDR3 DNA is TGTGCCAGCAGCTTAGGGCCGGCGGGGGACACAGATACGCAGTATTTT.

This clone came up a few times. Here the CDR3 DNA reads TGTGCCAGCAGGGCTCGGGATGGCTACACCTTC. Translated, it gives CASRARDGYTF. This chain links TRBV2 with TRBJ1-2; no clear D gene. Germline loops: CDR1 SNHLY, CDR2 FYNNEI. CDR3 length equals 11 residues. V was shortened by 6 bases and J by 6 bases, with 8 bases between the two germline ends.

In this sample, this clone turned up a few times. The J gene is TRBJ2-7, the V gene TRBV5-1; no reliable D call. V lost 2 bases to trimming and J lost 2 bases, with 14 bases between them. This CDR3 region has 15 residues. Germline V gene sequence: CDR1 SGHRS, CDR2 YFSETQ. CDR3 sequence (DNA): TGCGCCAGCAGCTTTGGCGACGGCGCGGCCTACGAGCAGTACTTC. Its protein product is CASSFGDGAAYEQYF.

The rearrangement joins TRBV12-5 to TRBJ2-7; 8 nucleotides align to TRBD1. After removal of 6 bases from V and 4 bases from J, the junction contained 8 bases not matched to a gene. Germline lookup yields CDR1 LGHNT and CDR2 FRNRAP. This CDR3 spans 14 amino acids. Here the CDR3 DNA reads TGTGCTAGTGGCCCTCGGGACAGGACGTACGAGCAGTACTTC. It specifies CASGPRDRTYEQYF.

This CDR3 reads CASARGNTGELFF. Written as DNA, the CDR3 is TGCGCCAGCGCTAGGGGTAACACCGGGGAGCTGTTTTTT. The rearrangement uses TRBV10-2 and TRBJ2-2, with TRBD1 as a possible D gene (5 bases). The CDR3 is made up of 13 amino acids. Trimming shortened V by 8 bases and J by 2 bases, and 9 bases separated the two germline ends. CDR1 is WSHSY and CDR2 is SAAADI in the germline V gene.

This sequence joins TRBV11-2 and TRBJ2-2; D might be TRBD1 (6 bases). The V and J ends lost 5 bases and 4 bases respectively, with 14 bases between them. The length of the CDR3 is 15 residues. The V gene's germline CDR1 is SGHAT and CDR2 FQNNGV. The CDR3 is CASSVRGQSTGELFF. CDR3 coding DNA: TGTGCCAGCAGCGTTCGTGGACAGTCCACCGGGGAGCTGTTTTTT.